This TCR beta chain is from a study of blood T cell repertoires in COVID-19. Looking at the study overall: Samples taken during acute and convalescent COVID-19 were collected in the United States, Italy and Spain. T cells, B-cell-depleted T cells, or PBMCs supplied cDNA or gDNA.

In the original workflow: Nucleated cell number was recorded as an estimate derived from reference gene primer amplification. Sequenced by immunoSEQ multiplex PCR; TCRdb stores in-frame clones only, minus some. For V, J and clone size, that table is used; D and trimming come from the DNA. Seen here are roughly 190,000 clones, about 88% observed once, and the top ten hold about 7%. The CDR3 length is 12 residues. Deletions cut 1 base from V and 7 bases from J, with 7 bases between. In germline, CDR1 is LGHNA, CDR2 YNFKEQ. The TCR comes from a woman aged 80 or older in a cohort sampled during active or convalescent COVID-19. Specimen: peripheral blood. The chain employs TRBV4-2 and TRBJ1-1, with TRBD1 as a possible D gene (5 bases). The CDR3 sequence: CASSQGGGEAFF. Here the CDR3 DNA reads TGTGCCAGCAGCCAAGGGGGCGGTGAAGCTTTCTTT.